This TCR beta chain was sequenced in a study of blood T cells in healthy people across ages. CDR3 length: 14 residues. V was trimmed by 1 base and J by 3 bases, leaving 8 bases between them. Germline CDR1 and CDR2: SGHAT and FQNNGV. Primers used in a second PCR of roughly 6 to 12 cycles were a sample-barcoded 5' primer and a J-beta primer mix. Each CDR3 protein gets one entry after TCRdb re-called the 5' RACE reads with MiXCR. The repertoire has 1.5 million to 2 million distinct CDR3 sequences, about 50% of them found once; the top ten carry about 2.1%. This clonotype was seen many times. The chain is built from TRBV11-2 and TRBJ2-3; D remains ambiguous. The clonotype originates from a woman aged 40 to 55 in good health. The sequenced material came from blood. CDR3 nucleotide sequence: TGTGCCAGCAGCTTAGTCAGTCCTACAGATACGCAGTATTTT. This translates into CASSLVSPTDTQYF.